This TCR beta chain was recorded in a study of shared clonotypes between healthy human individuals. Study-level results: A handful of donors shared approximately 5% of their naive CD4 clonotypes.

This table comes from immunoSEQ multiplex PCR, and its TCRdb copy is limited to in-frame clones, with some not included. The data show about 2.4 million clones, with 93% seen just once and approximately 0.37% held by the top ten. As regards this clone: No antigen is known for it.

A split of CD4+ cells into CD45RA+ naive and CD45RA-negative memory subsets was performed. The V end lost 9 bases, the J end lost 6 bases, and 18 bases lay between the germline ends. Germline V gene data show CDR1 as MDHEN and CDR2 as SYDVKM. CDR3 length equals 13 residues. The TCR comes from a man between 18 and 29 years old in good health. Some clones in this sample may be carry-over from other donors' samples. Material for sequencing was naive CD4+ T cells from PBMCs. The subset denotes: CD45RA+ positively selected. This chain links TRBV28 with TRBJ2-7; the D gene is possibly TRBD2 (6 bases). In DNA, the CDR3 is TGTGCCAGTGGGGGGTTATCACCTGGCGAGCAGTACTTC. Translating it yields CASGGLSPGEQYF.